This TCR beta chain was captured in a study of shared clonotypes between healthy human individuals. Study-level background: Each donor's CD4 naive and CD4 memory cells filled three plates apiece, CD8 naive two, and CD8 memory one.

In the authors' methods: Filtering differed for immunoSEQ, which gave only junction sequences without quality scores. Clones were read by immunoSEQ multiplex PCR, and TCRdb kept only the in-frame ones, dropping some. V, J and clone size were drawn from that table, and D and trimming were deduced from the DNA. The sample consists of around 1.6 million clones, 95% to 99% of them appearing once. CDR3 size: 18 residues. The ends lost 0 bases at V and 5 bases at J; junction bases unmatched: 10. Germline V CDR1 and CDR2: PRHDT, FYEKMQ (reference sequence). Sequenced input: naive CD4+ T cells sorted from blood. The subset here: CD45RA+ positively selected. The chain couples TRBV13 to TRBJ2-2; the match to TRBD1 covers 9 bases. The receptor was isolated from a man aged 25 to 45 in good health. DNA of the CDR3: TGTGCCAGCAGCTTAGGCCCCTCACAGGGGGCGGGGACCGGGGAGCTGTTTTTT. Translating it yields CASSLGPSQGAGTGELFF.